Below, one T cell receptor beta chain is given with its context. Its target is unknown. A read error may produce the germline difference seen at one junction end. The source of the sample is a study of blood T cells in healthy people across ages. Alongside a J-beta primer mix, a sample-barcoded 5' primer served in a second PCR lasting about 7 to 11 cycles. Via MiXCR, TCRdb re-called the 5' RACE reads, giving one row per CDR3 protein. The repertoire consists of some 890,000 distinct CDR3 sequences, with around 29% occurring once and the leading ten covering roughly 10%. The CDR3 has 15 amino acids. Germline V lookup: CDR1 MDHEN, CDR2 SYDVKM. Study-wide points: Diversity estimated from one million T cells was considered an underestimate.

The same sample was also used in a study of T cells of mothers and their children.

Material: blood. The genes are TRBV28 and TRBJ2-2; 11 nucleotides agree with TRBD1. The clonotype originates from a woman aged 40 to 49 in good health. CDR3 coding DNA: TGTGCCAGCACTTTAGGACAGGGGGCCGCCGGGGAGCTGTTTTTT. Translated: CASTLGQGAAGELFF.